A selection of T cell receptor beta chains follows, all from one sample in a study of T cell responses to AZD1222 COVID-19 vaccine. Sequencing used immunoSEQ multiplex PCR; TCRdb keeps in-frame clones, though not all of them. The sample has about 120,000 clones; 87% are singletons. The source was peripheral blood, collected on day 0 of AZD1222 vaccination. All receptors derive from an adult in good health. CDR3s include the opening cysteine and the closing phenylalanine or tryptophan. Each record gives: V gene, clone size, D gene, J gene, CDR3 DNA, CDR3 protein. A D gene is named only where the DNA matches it firmly. Clone sizes are given selectively: once, few, many, or a class where the clone is expanded.

TRBV6-4,.,.,TRBJ1-5,TGTGCCAGCAGGATCCGGGGGACGCGTCCGGGGGGTCAGCCCCAGCATTTT,CASRIRGTRPGGQPQHF
TRBV7-2,.,.,TRBJ2-3,TGTGCCAGCAGCTTAGGGCGGCAAACTAGCACAGATACGCAGTATTTT,CASSLGRQTSTDTQYF
TRBV6-5,.,TRBD1,TRBJ1-3,TGTGCCAGCAGTTACAGGGGGCGAAGTGGAAACACCATATATTTT,CASSYRGRSGNTIYF
TRBV4-3,.,.,TRBJ2-7,TGCGCCAGCAGTCAAGATTCCGGAGGGGAGCAGTACTTC,CASSQDSGGEQYF
TRBV4-1,once,.,TRBJ2-3,TGCGCCAGCAGCCAAGTCGAGACCTCCGATACGCAGTATTTT,CASSQVETSDTQYF
TRBV3-1/TRBV3-2,few,.,TRBJ1-2,TGTGCCAGCAGCCAGGGAGACTATGGCTACACCTTC,CASSQGDYGYTF
TRBV4-1,once,TRBD2,TRBJ2-7,TGCGCCAGCAGCTTTGCGCCCGGACTAGGCTACGAGCAGTACTTC,CASSFAPGLGYEQYF
TRBV7-2,.,TRBD1,TRBJ2-7,TGTGCCAGCAGTCTGGGACAGGCGGGAGAGCAGTACTTC,CASSLGQAGEQYF
TRBV9,.,TRBD2,TRBJ2-5,TGTGCCAGCAGCGCCTCTCTGAGAGCGGGGGGACAAGAGACCCAGTACTTC,CASSASLRAGGQETQYF
TRBV7-2,.,.,TRBJ2-7,TGTGCCAGCAGCCAGGCGAAGGGTGAGCAGTACTTC,CASSQAKGEQYF
TRBV11-2,.,.,TRBJ2-2,TGTGCCAGCACCCCGAAGTACAAGTACACCGGGGAGCTGTTTTTT,CASTPKYKYTGELFF
TRBV5-1,once,.,TRBJ2-3,TGCGCCAGCAGTTCGGGGGCCCTATCAGATACGCAGTATTTT,CASSSGALSDTQYF
TRBV14,.,TRBD2,TRBJ2-1,TGTGCCAGCAGCCAGGGAGGGTTCGCCTACAATGAGCAGTTCTTC,CASSQGGFAYNEQFF